This T cell receptor (beta chain) was sequenced during a study of shared clonotypes between healthy human individuals (dated by TCRdb to 2018 to 2021). For the wider study: A couple of women and a few men aged 18 to 49 years were included in the cohort. For each donor, CD4 naive and CD4 memory were each run on three plates, CD8 naive on two plates, and CD8 memory on one plate. Per donor, leukapheresis produced somewhere between about 0.8 and 9.5 billion PBMCs. Different laboratories and diverse techniques were used to prepare libraries and sequence TCR repertoires, to increase sequencing depth and limit assay-specific biases. To estimate repertoire size and how much clonotypes are shared between individuals, the study performed deep sequencing of blood TCR repertoires from five healthy adults. What the study reported, not specific to this receptor: Clonotypes shared by all four sorted-subset donors showed higher generation probabilities than non-shared clonotypes. Sampling was limited to blood, and TCR repertoires in tissue likely differ from TCR repertoires in blood. Pairwise subsampling led to the expectation that sequencing depth would affect the degree of clonotype sharing among donors. The small number of donors limited the genetic and exposure-history diversity represented. Even with the large sequencing depth, rarefaction of the sorted-subset datasets indicated that sequencing was incomplete. Naive subsets generally had larger estimated clonotype richness than memory subsets. Across a few donors, roughly 5.1% of naive CD4, roughly 3.8% of naive CD8, approximately 2.5% of memory CD4, and 0.4% to 0.45% of memory CD8 clonotypes were shared.

Using the deep immunoSEQ assay, multiplex PCR amplified TCR CDR3 regions from genomic DNA. Extracted genomic DNA from each cell subset was distributed evenly across all wells of several immunoSEQ 96-well plates, and each plate was treated as a replicate. For sorted subsets, roughly 200 ng of genomic DNA, equivalent to 25,000 to 35,000 T cell genomes, went into each replicate PCR. Purified libraries were quantified with a Qubit 3.0 fluorometer, sized on a Bioanalyzer 2100, and re-quantified with the KAPA Library Quantification kit. Every immunoSEQ 96-well plate was sequenced on a separate single-read 150-cycle Illumina NextSeq 550 flow cell. As for the original processing: The immunoSEQ output contained only junctional sequences without quality scores, so filtering could not match that applied to full-length reads. Sequences were annotated with PyIR, a Python wrapper for IgBLAST v1.9, using IMGT germline references to assign V/J genes and CDR3. Reads were filtered out if the reads had weak V/J assignments (E-value above 1e-6), no CDR3, stop codons, out-of-frame junctions, or ambiguous translated residues. V3J clonotypes were defined by identical inferred V gene, J gene, and CDR3 amino acid sequence. Percentage overlap between repertoires was computed as shared unique clonotypes divided by the size of the smaller repertoire. Three approaches were used to assess repertoire richness: RTK rarefaction, the Chao1 estimator, and Recon v2.1 estimates of unobserved clonotypes. For all TCRbeta clonotypes obtained by the gDNA method from a few donors, generation probabilities were computed with OLGA. TCRdb re-hosts the immuneACCESS table, in-frame sequences only. Its copies lack some clones; in the studies checked, an unresolved V gene accounts for under half of them, and the cause for the rest is not known. V and J calls and clone size are as listed in that table; D and trimming were resolved from the DNA. Across this sample there are more than 2 million clones, with 93% seen only once. Of the sample, approximately 1.7% is held by the ten largest clones.

As for this clone: The target of this receptor is not known. No qualities accompany the bases; no much larger clone lies one base away.

V has 4 bases trimmed and J has 5 bases trimmed; junction bases matching no gene number 5. The germline V gene supplies CDR1 SGHTS and CDR2 YDEGEE. Measured from the cysteine to the phenylalanine, the CDR3 is 14 residues long. Only the CDR3 part of the read is kept: 42 bases, read in frame from the first base. CD8 naive samples consisted of CD45RO-negative cells that were positively selected for CCR7, yielding a CD45RA+CCR7+ population without TemRA cells. Healthy HIV-negative adults with no recently reported acute infections or vaccinations were included as donors. Only Caucasian adults living in Nashville, Tennessee, USA were represented among the donors. Blood was obtained by leukapheresis, after which PBMCs were separated by Ficoll-Histopaque density gradient centrifugation and cryopreserved in liquid nitrogen vapor phase. Analytical flow cytometry was used to check the purity and quantity of each magnetically sorted T cell population. From each sorted fraction, genomic DNA was isolated and quantified by UV absorbance on a Nanodrop 2000c.

This clonotype was obtained from a young man in good health. Some clones in this sample may be carry-over from other donors' samples. Here the chain combines TRBV5-8 and TRBJ1-4, with 7 middle bases fitting TRBD1. Sequences were obtained from naive CD8+ T cells from PBMCs. The sample's cell subset or site label, decoded: CD45RA+CCR7+. The CDR3 sequence is CASSAGTANEKLFF. The sequenced DNA: TGTGCCAGCAGCGCCGGGACAGCGAATGAAAAACTGTTTTTT. The full variable domain, with segments outside the CDR3 supplied by the reference TRBV5-8 and TRBJ1-4 proteins, appears as EAGVTQSPTHLIKTRGQQATLRCSPISGHTSVYWYQQALGLGLQFLLWYDEGEERNRGNFPPRFSGRQFPNYSSELNVNALELEDSALYLCASSAGTANEKLFFGSGTQLSVL.